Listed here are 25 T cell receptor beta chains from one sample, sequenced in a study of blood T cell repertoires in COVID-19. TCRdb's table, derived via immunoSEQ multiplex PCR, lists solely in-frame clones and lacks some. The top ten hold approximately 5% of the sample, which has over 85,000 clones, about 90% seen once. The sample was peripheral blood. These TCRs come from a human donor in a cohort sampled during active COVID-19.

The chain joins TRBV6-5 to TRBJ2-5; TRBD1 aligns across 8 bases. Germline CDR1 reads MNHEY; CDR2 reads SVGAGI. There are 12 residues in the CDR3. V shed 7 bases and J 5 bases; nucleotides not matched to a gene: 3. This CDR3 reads CASTTGGETQYF. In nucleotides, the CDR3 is TGTGCCAGCACAACAGGGGGTGAGACCCAGTACTTC.

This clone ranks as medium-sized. The CDR3, as DNA: TGTGCCATCTGGAAGGACTCATCCAACTATGGCTACACCTTC. It is translated as CAIWKDSSNYGYTF. This rearrangement joins TRBV5-8 to TRBJ1-2, with D unresolved. Germline V lookup: CDR1 SGHTS, CDR2 YDEGEE. This CDR3 region has 14 residues. The V end was cut by 9 bases, the J end by 2 bases, with 17 bases between.

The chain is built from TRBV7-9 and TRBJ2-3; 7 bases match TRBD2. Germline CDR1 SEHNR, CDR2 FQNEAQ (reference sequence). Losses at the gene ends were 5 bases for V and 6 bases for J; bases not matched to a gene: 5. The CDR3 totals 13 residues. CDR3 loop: CASSRDYADTQYF. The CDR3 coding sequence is TGTGCCAGCAGCCGGGACTATGCGGATACGCAGTATTTT.

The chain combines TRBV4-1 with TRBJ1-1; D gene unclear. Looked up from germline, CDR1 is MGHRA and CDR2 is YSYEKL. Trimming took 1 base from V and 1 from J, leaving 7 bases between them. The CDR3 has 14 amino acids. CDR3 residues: CASSQGGGNTEAFF. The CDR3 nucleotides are TGCGCCAGCAGCCAAGGAGGTGGGAACACTGAAGCTTTCTTT.

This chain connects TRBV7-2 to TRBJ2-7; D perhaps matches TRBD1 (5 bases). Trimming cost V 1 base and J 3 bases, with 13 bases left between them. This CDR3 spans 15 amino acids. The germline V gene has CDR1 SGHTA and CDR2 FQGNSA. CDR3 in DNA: TGTGCCAGCAGCTTAGACAGGAGTTCGGTCTACGAGCAGTACTTC. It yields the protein CASSLDRSSVYEQYF.

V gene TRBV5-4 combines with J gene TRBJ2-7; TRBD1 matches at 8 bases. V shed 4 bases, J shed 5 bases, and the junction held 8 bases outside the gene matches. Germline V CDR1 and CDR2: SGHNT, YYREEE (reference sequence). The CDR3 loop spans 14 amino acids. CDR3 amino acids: CASSPGQEYHEQYF. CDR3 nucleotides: TGTGCCAGCAGCCCGGGACAGGAATACCACGAGCAGTACTTC.

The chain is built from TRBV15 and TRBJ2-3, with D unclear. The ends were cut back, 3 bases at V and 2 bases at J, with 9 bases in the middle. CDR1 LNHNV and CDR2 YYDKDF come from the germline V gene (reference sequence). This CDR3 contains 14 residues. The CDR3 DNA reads TGTGCCACCAGCAGCCGGTCTGTCACAGATACGCAGTATTTT. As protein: CATSSRSVTDTQYF. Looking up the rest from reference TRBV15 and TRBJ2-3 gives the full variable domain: DAMVIQNPRYQVTQFGKPVTLSCSQTLNHNVMYWYQQKSSQAPKLLFHYYDKDFNNEADTPDNFQSRRPNTSFCFLDIRSPGLGDTAMYLCATSSRSVTDTQYFGPGTRLTVL.

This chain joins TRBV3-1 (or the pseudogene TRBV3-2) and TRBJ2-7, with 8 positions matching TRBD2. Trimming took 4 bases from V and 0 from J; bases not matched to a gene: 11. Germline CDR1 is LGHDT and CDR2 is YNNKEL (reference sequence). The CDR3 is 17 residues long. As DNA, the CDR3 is TGTGCCAGCAGCCCTCGGGGTAGCGGGGACCGCTCCTACGAGCAGTACTTC. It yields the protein CASSPRGSGDRSYEQYF.

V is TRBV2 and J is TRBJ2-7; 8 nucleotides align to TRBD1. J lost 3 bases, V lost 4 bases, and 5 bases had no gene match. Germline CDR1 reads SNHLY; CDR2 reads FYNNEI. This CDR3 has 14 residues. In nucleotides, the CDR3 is TGTGCCAGCAGTGTCGACAGGGGTGACTACGAGCAGTACTTC. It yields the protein CASSVDRGDYEQYF.

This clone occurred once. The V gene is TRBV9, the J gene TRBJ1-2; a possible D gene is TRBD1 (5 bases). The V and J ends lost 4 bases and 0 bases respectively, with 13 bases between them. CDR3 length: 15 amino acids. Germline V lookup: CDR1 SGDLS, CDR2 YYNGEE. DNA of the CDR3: TGTGCCAGCAGCCCCATGGCAGGGACTAACTATGGCTACACCTTC. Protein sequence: CASSPMAGTNYGYTF.

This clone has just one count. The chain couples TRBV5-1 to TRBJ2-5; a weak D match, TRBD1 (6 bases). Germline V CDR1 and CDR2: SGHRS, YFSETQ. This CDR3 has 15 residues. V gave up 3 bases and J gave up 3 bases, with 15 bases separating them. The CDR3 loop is CASSSSTGTEETQYF. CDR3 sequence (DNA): TGCGCCAGCAGCTCTTCGACAGGAACCGAAGAGACCCAGTACTTC.

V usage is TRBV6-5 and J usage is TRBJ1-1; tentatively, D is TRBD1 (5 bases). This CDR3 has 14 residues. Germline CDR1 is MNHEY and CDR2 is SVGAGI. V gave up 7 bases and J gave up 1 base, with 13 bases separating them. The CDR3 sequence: CASTLMTENTEAFF. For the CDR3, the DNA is TGTGCCAGCACCCTAATGACAGAGAACACTGAAGCTTTCTTT.

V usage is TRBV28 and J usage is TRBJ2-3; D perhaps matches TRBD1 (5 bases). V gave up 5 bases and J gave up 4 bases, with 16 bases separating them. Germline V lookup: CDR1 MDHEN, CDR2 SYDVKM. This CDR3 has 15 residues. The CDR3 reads CASSLRQTSADTQYF. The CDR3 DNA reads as TGTGCCAGCAGTCTACGACAGACCTCGGCAGATACGCAGTATTTT. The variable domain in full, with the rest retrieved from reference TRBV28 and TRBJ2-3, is DVKVTQSSRYLVKRTGEKVFLECVQDMDHENMFWYRQDPGLGLRLIYFSYDVKMKEKGDIPEGYSVSREKKERFSLILESASTNQTSMYLCASSLRQTSADTQYFGPGTRLTVL.

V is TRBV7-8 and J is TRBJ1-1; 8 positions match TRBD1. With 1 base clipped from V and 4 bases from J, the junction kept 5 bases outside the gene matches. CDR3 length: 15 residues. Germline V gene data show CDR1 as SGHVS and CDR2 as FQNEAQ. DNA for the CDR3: TGTGCCAGCAGCTTAGTCGGACAGGGTTCCACTGAAGCTTTCTTT. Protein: CASSLVGQGSTEAFF.

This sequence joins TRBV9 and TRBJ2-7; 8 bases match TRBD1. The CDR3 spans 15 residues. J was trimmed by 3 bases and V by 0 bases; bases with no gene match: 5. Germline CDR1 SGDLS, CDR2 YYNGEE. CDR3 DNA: TGTGCCAGCAGCGTAGGAGGACAGGGCCTCTACGAGCAGTACTTC. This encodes CASSVGGQGLYEQYF. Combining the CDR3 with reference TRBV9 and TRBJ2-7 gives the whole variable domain DSGVTQTPKHLITATGQRVTLRCSPRSGDLSVYWYQQSLDQGLQFLIQYYNGEERAKGNILERFSAQQFPDLHSELNLSSLELGDSALYFCASSVGGQGLYEQYFGPGTRLTVT.

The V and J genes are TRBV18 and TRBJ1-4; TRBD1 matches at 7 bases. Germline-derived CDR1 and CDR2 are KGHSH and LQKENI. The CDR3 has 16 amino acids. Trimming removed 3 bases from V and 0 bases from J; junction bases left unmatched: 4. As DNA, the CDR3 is TGTGCCAGCTCACCCGGACAGGTCGCAACTAATGAAAAACTGTTTTTT. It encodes CASSPGQVATNEKLFF.

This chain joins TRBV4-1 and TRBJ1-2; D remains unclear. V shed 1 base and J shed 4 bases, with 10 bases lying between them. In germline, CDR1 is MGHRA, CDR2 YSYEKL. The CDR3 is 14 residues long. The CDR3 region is CASSQAQNPYGYTF. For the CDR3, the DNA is TGCGCCAGCAGCCAAGCACAGAACCCCTATGGCTACACCTTC.

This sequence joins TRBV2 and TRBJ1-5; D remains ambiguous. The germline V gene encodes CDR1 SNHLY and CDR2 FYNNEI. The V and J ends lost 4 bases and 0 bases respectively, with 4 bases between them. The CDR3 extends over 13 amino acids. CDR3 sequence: CASSVYSNQPQHF. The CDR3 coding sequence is TGTGCCAGCAGTGTCTATAGCAATCAGCCCCAGCATTTT. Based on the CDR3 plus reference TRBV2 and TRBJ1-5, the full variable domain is EPEVTQTPSHQVTQMGQEVILRCVPISNHLYFYWYRQILGQKVEFLVSFYNNEISEKSEIFDDQFSVERPDGSNFTLKIRSTKLEDSAMYFCASSVYSNQPQHFGDGTRLSIL.

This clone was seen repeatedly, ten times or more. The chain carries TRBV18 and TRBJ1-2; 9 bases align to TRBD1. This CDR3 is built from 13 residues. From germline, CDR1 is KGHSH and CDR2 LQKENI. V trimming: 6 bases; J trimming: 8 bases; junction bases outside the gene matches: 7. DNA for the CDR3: TGTGCCAGCTCCCCAAGACAGGGGGAAGGCTACACCTTC. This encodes CASSPRQGEGYTF. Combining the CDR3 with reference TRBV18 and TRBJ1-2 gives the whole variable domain NAGVMQNPRHLVRRRGQEARLRCSPMKGHSHVYWYRQLPEEGLKFMVYLQKENIIDESGMPKERFSAEFPKEGPSILRIQQVVRGDSAAYFCASSPRQGEGYTFGSGTRLTVV.

Written as DNA, the CDR3 is TGTGCCAGCAGTGCAGGCAGATCACCTGGAAACACCATATATTTT. This translates into CASSAGRSPGNTIYF. The rearrangement uses TRBV2 and TRBJ1-3; D not certain. Germline V gene lookup returns CDR1 SNHLY and CDR2 FYNNEI. The CDR3 is 15 amino acids. V was cut by 4 bases and J by 2 bases, with 12 bases left in between.

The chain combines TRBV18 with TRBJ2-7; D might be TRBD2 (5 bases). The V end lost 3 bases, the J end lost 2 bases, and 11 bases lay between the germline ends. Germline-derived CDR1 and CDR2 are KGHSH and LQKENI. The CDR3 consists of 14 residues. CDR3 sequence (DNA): TGTGCCAGCTCACCCCTGCTGGGAGCCTACGAGCAGTACTTC. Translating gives CASSPLLGAYEQYF.

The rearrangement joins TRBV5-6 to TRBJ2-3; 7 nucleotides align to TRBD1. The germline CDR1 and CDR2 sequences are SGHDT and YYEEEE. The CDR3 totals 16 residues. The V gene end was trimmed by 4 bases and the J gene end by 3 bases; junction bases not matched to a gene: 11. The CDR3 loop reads CASSTADRVKTDTQYF. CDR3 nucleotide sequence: TGTGCCAGCAGCACCGCCGACAGGGTCAAGACAGATACGCAGTATTTT.

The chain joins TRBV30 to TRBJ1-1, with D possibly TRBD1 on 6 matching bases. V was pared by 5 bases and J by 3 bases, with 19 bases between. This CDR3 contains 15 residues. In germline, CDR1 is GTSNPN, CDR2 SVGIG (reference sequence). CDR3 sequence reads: CAWEWGGARDTEAFF. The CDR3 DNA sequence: TGTGCCTGGGAATGGGGGGGGGCGCGGGACACTGAAGCTTTCTTT.

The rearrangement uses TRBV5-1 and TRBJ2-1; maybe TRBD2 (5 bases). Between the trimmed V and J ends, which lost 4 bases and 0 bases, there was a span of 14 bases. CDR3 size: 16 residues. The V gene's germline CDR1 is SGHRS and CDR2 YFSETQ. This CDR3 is CASSPGGPSSYNEQFF. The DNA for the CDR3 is TGCGCCAGCAGCCCAGGAGGACCCAGCTCCTACAATGAGCAGTTCTTC.

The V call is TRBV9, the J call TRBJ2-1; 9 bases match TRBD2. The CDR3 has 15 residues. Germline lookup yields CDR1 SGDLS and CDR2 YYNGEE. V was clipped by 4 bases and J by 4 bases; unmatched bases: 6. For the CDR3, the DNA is TGTGCCAGCAGCAAGCGGGGGGTAGATTACAATGAGCAGTTCTTC. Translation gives CASSKRGVDYNEQFF.